Shown below are 2 T cell receptor beta chains from a single sample sequenced in a study of shared clonotypes between healthy human individuals. Generated by immunoSEQ multiplex PCR, the TCRdb table keeps only in-frame clones and is missing some. The top ten hold roughly 0.13% of the sample, which has under 2,500,000 clones, nearly 97% seen once. Material: naive CD4+ T cells sorted from blood. As for subset: CD45RA+ positively selected. The receptors originated from a man aged 18 to 30 in good health.

Details on this clone: The sample contains more than one DNA sequence encoding this CDR3. V gene TRBV30 combines with J gene TRBJ2-1, with D perhaps TRBD2 (5 bases). The CDR3 has 13 residues. Trimming removed 5 bases from V and 0 bases from J, with 8 bases in between. Germline loops: CDR1 GTSNPN, CDR2 SVGIG (reference sequence). The CDR3 loop reads CAWRDSSYNEQFF. The CDR3, as DNA: TGTGCCTGGCGGGATAGCTCCTACAATGAGCAGTTCTTC.

The gene calls are TRBV5-1 and TRBJ2-7; 10 bases agree with TRBD1. This CDR3 contains 16 residues. CDR1 is SGHRS, CDR2 YFSETQ, per germline. The trim removed 0 bases at V and 4 bases at J, leaving 7 bases unmatched. CDR3 sequence reads: CASSLAPRDRGYEQYF. The CDR3 DNA reads as TGCGCCAGCAGCTTGGCTCCTCGGGACAGGGGATACGAGCAGTACTTC. The variable domain in full, with the rest retrieved from reference TRBV5-1 and TRBJ2-7, is KAGVTQTPRYLIKTRGQQVTLSCSPISGHRSVSWYQQTPGQGLQFLFEYFSETQRNKGNFPGRFSGRQFSNSRSEMNVSTLELGDSALYLCASSLAPRDRGYEQYFGPGTRLTVT.